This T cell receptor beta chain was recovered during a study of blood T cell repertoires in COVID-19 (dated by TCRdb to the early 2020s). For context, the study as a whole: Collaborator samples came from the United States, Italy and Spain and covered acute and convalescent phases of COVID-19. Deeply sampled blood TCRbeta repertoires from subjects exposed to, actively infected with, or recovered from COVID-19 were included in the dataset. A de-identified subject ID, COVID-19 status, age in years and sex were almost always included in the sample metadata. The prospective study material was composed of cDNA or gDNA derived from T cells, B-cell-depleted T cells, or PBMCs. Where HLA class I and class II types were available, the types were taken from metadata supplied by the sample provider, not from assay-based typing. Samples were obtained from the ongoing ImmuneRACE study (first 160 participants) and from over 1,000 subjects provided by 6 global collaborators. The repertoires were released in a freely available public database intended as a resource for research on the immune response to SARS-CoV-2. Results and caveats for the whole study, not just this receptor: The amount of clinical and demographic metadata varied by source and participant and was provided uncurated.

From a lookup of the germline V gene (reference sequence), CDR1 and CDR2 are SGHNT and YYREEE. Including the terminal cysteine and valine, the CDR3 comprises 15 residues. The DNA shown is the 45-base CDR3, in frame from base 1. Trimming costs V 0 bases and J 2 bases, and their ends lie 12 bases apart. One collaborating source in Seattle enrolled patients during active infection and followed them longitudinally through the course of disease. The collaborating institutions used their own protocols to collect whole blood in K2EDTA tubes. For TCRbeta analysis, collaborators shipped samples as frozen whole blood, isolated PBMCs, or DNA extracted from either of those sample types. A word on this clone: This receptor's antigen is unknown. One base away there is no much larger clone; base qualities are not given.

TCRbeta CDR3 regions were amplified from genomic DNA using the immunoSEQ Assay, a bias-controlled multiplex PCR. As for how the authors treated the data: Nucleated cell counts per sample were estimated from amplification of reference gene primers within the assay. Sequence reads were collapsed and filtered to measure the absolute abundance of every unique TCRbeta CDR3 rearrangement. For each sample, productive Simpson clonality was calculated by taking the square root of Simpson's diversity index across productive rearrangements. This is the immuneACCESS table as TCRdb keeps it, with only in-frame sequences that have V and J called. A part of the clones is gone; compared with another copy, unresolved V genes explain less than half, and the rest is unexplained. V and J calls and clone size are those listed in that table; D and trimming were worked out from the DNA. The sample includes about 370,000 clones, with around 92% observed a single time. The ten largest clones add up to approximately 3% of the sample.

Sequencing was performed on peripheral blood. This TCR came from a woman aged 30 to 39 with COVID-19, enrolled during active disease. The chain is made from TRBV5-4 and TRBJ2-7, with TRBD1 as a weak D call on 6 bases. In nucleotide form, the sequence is TGTGCCAGCAGCTTGGGGAGGACAGCCGCCTACGAGCAGTACGTC. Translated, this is CASSLGRTAAYEQYV.